A selection of T cell receptor beta chains follows, all from one sample in a study of T-cell memory formation after mild COVID-19. TCRdb processed the 5' RACE reads anew with MiXCR; each CDR3 protein has one entry. The sample includes hundreds of thousands of distinct CDR3 sequences, roughly 20% of them seen just once. Sequencing input: PBMCs or a T cell subset sorted from them (not recorded which). The receptors were sampled from an adult woman who had mild COVID-19 (a few samples of this study predate the infection). Cell type and time point are not known. Both conserved end residues are part of each CDR3. A D gene is named only where the DNA matches it firmly. Size values are once, few and many counts, or a class for expanded clones, and some rows have none.

V gene,CDR3 length,D gene,clone size,J gene,CDR3 protein,CDR3 DNA
TRBV6-5,15,TRBD2,.,TRBJ2-1,CASSYSGGASGEQFF,TGTGCCAGCAGTTATAGCGGGGGGGCCAGCGGTGAGCAGTTCTTC
TRBV29-1,11,.,.,TRBJ2-1,CSVPVGNEQFF,TGCAGCGTCCCGGTGGGCAATGAGCAGTTCTTC
TRBV4-3,14,.,.,TRBJ2-3,CASSHSGSEDTQYF,TGCGCCAGCAGCCACTCAGGGTCGGAGGATACGCAGTATTTT
TRBV6-6,15,.,.,TRBJ1-1,CASRDTGRLNTEAFF,TGTGCCAGCAGGGACACTGGCCGTTTGAACACTGAAGCTTTCTTT
TRBV7-2,15,.,few,TRBJ2-3,CASSLSGHYTDTQYF,TGTGCCAGCAGCTTGTCGGGACACTACACAGATACGCAGTATTTT
TRBV25-1,14,TRBD1,few,TRBJ2-5,CASSEWDREETQYF,TGTGCCAGCAGTGAATGGGACAGGGAAGAGACCCAGTACTTC
TRBV28,15,.,few,TRBJ1-1,CAGKDLQSKNTEAFF,TGTGCCGGCAAGGACCTTCAGAGTAAGAACACTGAAGCTTTCTTT
TRBV24-1,11,.,.,TRBJ2-7,CATSDEGEQYF,TGTGCCACCAGTGACGAAGGCGAGCAGTACTTC
TRBV28,14,.,few,TRBJ2-1,CASSLSRGSNEQFF,TGTGCCAGCAGTTTATCCCGGGGGTCAAATGAGCAGTTCTTC
TRBV5-1,14,.,.,TRBJ1-6,CASSYLGRDSPLHF,TGCGCCAGCAGCTACTTAGGGAGGGACTCACCCCTCCACTTT
TRBV7-2,15,.,.,TRBJ2-5,CASSLAPAGAGTQYF,TGTGCCAGCAGCTTAGCTCCGGCAGGGGCCGGGACCCAGTACTTC
TRBV14,15,.,few,TRBJ2-1,CASSPPGLPYNEQFF,TGTGCCAGCAGCCCACCGGGACTGCCGTACAATGAGCAGTTCTTC
TRBV7-3,15,.,few,TRBJ2-1,CASSILGGGFDEQFF,.
TRBV6-5,15,.,few,TRBJ1-1,CASSYSPGARTEAFF,TGTGCCAGCAGTTACTCGCCAGGTGCAAGAACTGAAGCTTTCTTT
TRBV2,17,TRBD1,.,TRBJ2-3,CASSEGRQGASTDTQYF,TGTGCCAGCAGTGAAGGTCGGCAGGGGGCAAGCACAGATACGCAGTATTTT
TRBV24-1,13,.,many,TRBJ1-5,CATSGAGEQPQHF,TGTGCCACCAGTGGGGCAGGGGAGCAGCCCCAGCATTTT
TRBV11-3,15,.,.,TRBJ2-1,CASSLRQGGDDEQFF,TGTGCCAGCAGCTTACGACAGGGAGGTGACGATGAGCAGTTCTTC
TRBV3-1,14,.,.,TRBJ2-7,CASSQDGGTYEQYF,TGTGCCAGCAGCCAAGATGGGGGGACCTACGAGCAGTACTTC
TRBV7-6,16,TRBD2,few,TRBJ2-1,CASSLAARGAPNEQFF,TGTGCCAGCAGCTTAGCCGCGCGGGGGGCGCCTAATGAGCAGTTCTTC
TRBV12-3/TRBV12-4,13,.,many,TRBJ2-5,CASSFQGVKVQYF,TGTGCCAGCAGTTTTCAGGGTGTCAAGGTCCAGTACTTC
TRBV19,14,.,.,TRBJ1-2,CASGGVGEVDGYTF,TGTGCCAGTGGGGGTGTAGGGGAAGTTGATGGCTACACCTTC
TRBV10-3,16,.,.,TRBJ1-2,CAISDSAGSALRGYTF,TGTGCCATCAGTGACTCGGCGGGGTCAGCCCTCCGGGGCTACACCTTC
TRBV7-9,16,.,few,TRBJ2-2,CASSFIVLPTPGELFF,TGTGCCAGCAGCTTTATAGTCCTACCAACACCCGGGGAGCTGTTTTTT
TRBV6-1,15,.,.,TRBJ1-5,CASNQQVGGNQPQHF,TGTGCCAGCAACCAACAGGTCGGGGGCAATCAGCCCCAGCATTTT
TRBV7-2,14,TRBD2,few,TRBJ2-5,CASSSLAGLETQYF,TGTGCCAGCAGCTCCCTAGCGGGGTTGGAGACCCAGTACTTC
TRBV3-1,14,TRBD2,few,TRBJ2-3,CASRRSGGTDTQYF,TGTGCCAGCAGGCGCAGCGGGGGCACAGATACGCAGTATTTT
TRBV29-1,15,TRBD2,.,TRBJ2-2,CSVGGTSPNTGELFF,TGCAGCGTCGGGGGGACTTCACCGAACACCGGGGAGCTGTTTTTT
TRBV3-1,14,.,few,TRBJ2-3,CASSQGDSTDTQYF,TGTGCCAGCAGCCAAGGTGATTCCACAGATACGCAGTATTTT
TRBV7-9,15,TRBD2,.,TRBJ2-1,CASSPSSGNYNEQFF,TGTGCCAGCAGCCCCAGTAGCGGGAACTACAATGAGCAGTTCTTC
TRBV7-3,15,TRBD2,.,TRBJ2-3,CASSLNLAGGGTQYF,TGTGCCAGCAGCTTAAACCTAGCGGGAGGAGGTACGCAGTATTTT
TRBV29-1,10,.,.,TRBJ2-5,CSGFKETQYF,TGCAGCGGGTTTAAAGAGACCCAGTACTTC
TRBV5-1,12,.,few,TRBJ2-7,CASSLKRFEQYF,TGCGCCAGCAGCTTGAAGCGTTTCGAGCAGTACTTC
TRBV20-1,14,TRBD2,.,TRBJ2-1,CSARAASGGNEQFF,TGCAGTGCTAGAGCGGCCAGCGGGGGCAATGAGCAGTTCTTC
TRBV3-1,12,.,few,TRBJ2-3,CASSPPGDTQYF,TGTGCCAGCAGCCCCCCTGGAGATACGCAGTATTTT
TRBV7-6,14,.,.,TRBJ2-7,CASSWDDGPYEQYF,TGTGCCAGCAGCTGGGATGACGGGCCCTACGAGCAGTACTTC
TRBV4-2,16,TRBD1,few,TRBJ1-5,CASSQVTGDVSQPQHF,TGTGCCAGCAGCCAAGTGACAGGGGATGTCAGCCAGCCCCAGCATTTT
TRBV4-1,15,TRBD2,.,TRBJ2-1,CASSQVPSGVHEQFF,TGCGCCAGCAGCCAAGTTCCCAGCGGGGTCCATGAGCAGTTCTTC
TRBV29-1,15,TRBD1,.,TRBJ1-3,CSVGGDRGSGNTIYF,TGCAGCGTTGGTGGGGACAGGGGCTCTGGAAACACCATATATTTT
TRBV7-2,15,TRBD2,.,TRBJ2-3,CASSHGGSSTDTQYF,TGTGCCAGCAGCCACGGGGGGTCTAGCACAGATACGCAGTATTTT
TRBV7-2,12,.,.,TRBJ2-6,CASSWRANVLTF,TGTGCCAGCAGCTGGCGGGCCAACGTCCTGACTTTC
TRBV12-3/TRBV12-4,15,TRBD1,few,TRBJ1-1,CASAKETGGITEAFF,TGTGCCAGCGCGAAAGAGACAGGGGGCATCACTGAAGCTTTCTTT
TRBV10-3,15,TRBD1,few,TRBJ2-1,CAINTDRGLSNEQFF,TGTGCCATCAATACGGACAGGGGGCTTTCCAATGAGCAGTTCTTC